This TCR beta chain was obtained from a study of T cell responses to AZD1222 COVID-19 vaccine. Per the germline V gene, CDR1 is LNHDA and CDR2 is SQIVND (reference sequence). CDR3 size: 15 residues. The trim removed 5 bases at V and 4 bases at J, leaving 8 bases unmatched. On this clone: The antigen is not known.

Some clones are missing from TCRdb's copy, which holds only in-frame ones; the method was immunoSEQ multiplex PCR. The sample includes about 47,000 clones, more than 65% seen only once; the top ten take 20% to 25%. General study results and limits: The sample set comprised mostly white British donors with more females, and clonal diversity was possibly underestimated. The repertoires were collected only after the peak T cell response. Close to half of spike-specific TCRs reportedly recognize unmutated variant regions.

The sample here was peripheral blood, taken on day 0 of MenACWY control vaccination. The source is an adult in good health. The rearrangement links TRBV19 to TRBJ1-2; 9 nucleotides match TRBD1. The DNA of the CDR3 is TGTGCCAGTAGTCTGGGGACAGGGAGGGGCTATGGCTACACCTTC. It codes for CASSLGTGRGYGYTF.